One sample yielded the 18 T cell receptor beta chains listed below, sequenced in a study of T cells in tuberculosis. Produced via immunoSEQ multiplex PCR; TCRdb's table is partial and in-frame only. The top ten hold about an eighth of the sample, which has about 34,000 clones, 93% seen once. Time point described: new active TB diagnosis, blood taken before or within 7 days of starting treatment. The sample here was PBMCs, taken at tuberculosis diagnosis. Source of these receptors: an adult with tuberculosis.

The V and J genes are TRBV28 and TRBJ2-7, with D perhaps TRBD1 (6 bases). The germline V and J ends were trimmed by 7 bases and 3 bases, with 13 bases remaining between them. Per germline, CDR1 MDHEN and CDR2 SYDVKM. This CDR3 has 13 amino acids. The CDR3 loop reads CASIQGNGYEQYF. CDR3 sequence (DNA): TGTGCCAGCATTCAGGGGAATGGCTACGAGCAGTACTTC.

The chain employs TRBV10-3 and TRBJ1-2; 8 bases agree with TRBD1. The CDR3 loop spans 14 amino acids. The germline CDR1 and CDR2 sequences are ENHRY and SYGVKD. With 2 bases clipped from V and 4 bases from J, the junction kept 3 bases outside the gene matches. The CDR3, as DNA: TGTGCCATCAGTGAGCCAGGGGGCGGCTATGGCTACACCTTC. This encodes CAISEPGGGYGYTF.

V is TRBV12-5 and J is TRBJ2-5; D ambiguous. V was shortened by 1 base and J by 5 bases, with 11 bases between the two germline ends. The CDR3 sequence is 14 residues long. Germline-derived CDR1 and CDR2 are LGHNT and FRNRAP. The CDR3: CASGLGHTSETQYF. The CDR3 bases are TGTGCTAGTGGTTTGGGACATACCTCGGAGACCCAGTACTTC.

The V call is TRBV5-4, the J call TRBJ2-7; 9 bases are a match to TRBD1. CDR3 length equals 15 residues. After removal of 2 bases from V and 2 bases from J, the junction contained 5 bases not matched to a gene. Germline-derived CDR1 and CDR2 are SGHNT and YYREEE (reference sequence). CDR3 nucleotide sequence: TGTGCCAGCAGCTTAGGACAGGGGAGGACCTACGAGCAGTACTTC. Amino acid sequence: CASSLGQGRTYEQYF.

The chain joins TRBV4-1 to TRBJ1-2; 11 bases fit TRBD1. There are 15 residues in the CDR3. Germline V lookup: CDR1 MGHRA, CDR2 YSYEKL. V trimming: 4 bases; J trimming: 4 bases; junction bases outside the gene matches: 5. The CDR3 DNA reads TGCGCCAGCAGCCCAGGGACAGGGGGAATCTATGGCTACACCTTC. Protein product: CASSPGTGGIYGYTF.

This clone has just a few counts. The rearrangement uses TRBV28 and TRBJ1-1, with no clear D. Trimming cost V 2 bases and J 4 bases, with 14 bases left between them. The CDR3 is 15 amino acids. The V gene's germline CDR1 is MDHEN and CDR2 SYDVKM. The CDR3 is CASSLPSGEATEAFF. In DNA, the CDR3 is TGTGCCAGCAGTTTACCCTCCGGGGAGGCCACTGAAGCTTTCTTT.

This chain links TRBV6-1 with TRBJ2-1; 9 bases align to TRBD2. Germline-derived CDR1 and CDR2 are MNHNS and SASEGT. This CDR3 is 14 amino acids long. V dropped 6 bases and J dropped 4; count of bases not matched to a gene: 4. The CDR3 region is CASRPLAGYNEQFF. CDR3 coding DNA: TGTGCCAGCAGACCCCTAGCGGGGTACAATGAGCAGTTCTTC.

This clone was recorded only once. The chain joins TRBV4-2 to TRBJ2-6, with D possibly being TRBD2 (5 bases). Between the trimmed V and J ends, which lost 0 bases and 0 bases, there was a span of 9 bases. Germline V gene lookup returns CDR1 LGHNA and CDR2 YNFKEQ. The CDR3 runs to 17 residues. CDR3 DNA sequence: TGTGCCAGCAGCCAAGATCGGGGTCGCTCTGGGGCCAACGTCCTGACTTTC. Its protein is CASSQDRGRSGANVLTF.

V gene TRBV5-1 combines with J gene TRBJ1-1; the match to TRBD1 covers 8 bases. CDR1 and CDR2 from the germline V gene are SGHRS and YFSETQ. Trimming removed 4 bases from V and 0 bases from J; junction bases left unmatched: 5. CDR3 size: 15 residues. The CDR3 region is CASSRGTGVNTEAFF. In DNA, the CDR3 is TGCGCCAGCAGCCGCGGGACAGGAGTGAACACTGAAGCTTTCTTT.

The V and J genes are TRBV5-6 and TRBJ1-2; perhaps TRBD1 as D (5 bases). Germline-derived CDR1 and CDR2 are SGHDT and YYEEEE. This CDR3 comprises 14 residues. The V gene lost 0 bases and the J gene lost 4 bases, with 10 bases spanning the gap. Written as DNA, the CDR3 is TGTGCCAGCAGCTTGGGGAGCGGGACCTATGGCTACACCTTC. It codes for CASSLGSGTYGYTF.

This chain connects TRBV6-5 to TRBJ2-3; TRBD2 matches 8 bases. V lost 6 bases to trimming and J lost 2 bases; unmatched junction nucleotides: 4. The CDR3 extends over 14 amino acids. Germline V CDR1 and CDR2: MNHEY, SVGAGI. CDR3 in amino acids: CASRTSGDTDTQYF. The CDR3 DNA sequence: TGTGCCAGCAGAACTAGCGGAGACACAGATACGCAGTATTTT.

The chain has TRBV5-6 and TRBJ1-2; 9 nucleotides line up with TRBD1. The V segment lost 2 bases and the J segment 6 bases; nucleotides outside the gene matches: 8. Germline CDR1 SGHDT, CDR2 YYEEEE. CDR3 length equals 15 residues. CDR3 amino acids: CASSFGTGWLHGYTF. CDR3 DNA sequence: TGTGCCAGCAGCTTCGGGACAGGGTGGCTTCATGGCTACACCTTC. The whole variable domain, remainder taken from reference TRBV5-6 and TRBJ1-2, is DAGVTQSPTHLIKTRGQQVTLRCSPKSGHDTVSWYQQALGQGPQFIFQYYEEEERQRGNFPDRFSGHQFPNYSSELNVNALLLGDSALYLCASSFGTGWLHGYTFGSGTRLTVV.

V usage is TRBV6-1 and J usage is TRBJ1-5; a weak D match, TRBD1 (6 bases). CDR3 length: 16 residues. The V and J ends lost 0 bases and 7 bases respectively, with 16 bases between them. Germline V gene sequence: CDR1 MNHNS, CDR2 SASEGT. The CDR3 protein is CASSEANRATNQPQHF. CDR3 DNA: TGTGCCAGCAGTGAAGCGAACAGGGCTACAAACCAGCCCCAGCATTTT.

The chain employs TRBV10-2 and TRBJ1-6; D may be TRBD1 (5 bases). The CDR3 length is 15 residues. The V gene's germline CDR1 is WSHSY and CDR2 SAAADI. V gave up 3 bases and J gave up 8 bases, with 14 bases separating them. CDR3 sequence reads: CASSDPGLSDSPLHF. The CDR3 nucleotides read TGCGCCAGCAGTGACCCGGGACTGTCCGATTCACCCCTCCACTTT.

The chain carries TRBV6-5 and TRBJ1-2; no clear D. CDR1 and CDR2 (germline): MNHEY, SVGAGI. Trimming removed 1 base from V and 4 bases from J, with 13 bases in between. The length of the CDR3 is 15 residues. CDR3 DNA: TGTGCCAGCAGTTACTTGTCCGGAGACCTCTATGGCTACACCTTC. Translated, it gives CASSYLSGDLYGYTF.

This clone came up a few times. V and J are TRBV7-8 and TRBJ2-7, with a weak D call TRBD2 (5 bases). The V gene lost 1 base and the J gene lost 6 bases, with 10 bases spanning the gap. The germline CDR1 and CDR2 sequences are SGHVS and FQNEAQ. This CDR3 spans 13 amino acids. The CDR3 sequence: CASSLGQAGEQYF. CDR3 nucleotide sequence: TGTGCCAGCAGCTTAGGGCAGGCGGGCGAGCAGTACTTC.

V and J are TRBV2 and TRBJ2-7; TRBD1 matches 7 bases. The CDR3 has 15 amino acids. Trimming at V came to 3 bases and at J to 1 base, leaving 6 bases not matched to a gene. In germline, CDR1 is SNHLY, CDR2 FYNNEI. CDR3 in DNA: TGTGCCAGCAGTGAGTTCGAGACAGGGTCCTACGAGCAGTACTTC. The encoded protein is CASSEFETGSYEQYF.

The chain links TRBV7-2 to TRBJ1-2; 7 nucleotides line up with TRBD1. V trimming: 0 bases; J trimming: 3 bases; junction bases outside the gene matches: 7. Germline lookup yields CDR1 SGHTA and CDR2 FQGNSA. The CDR3 runs 16 residues. CDR3 nucleotide sequence: TGTGCCAGCAGCTTAGCCGCCGGACAGGTTTACTATGGCTACACCTTC. Amino acids: CASSLAAGQVYYGYTF. Variable domain in full (rest from reference TRBV7-2 and TRBJ1-2): GAGVSQSPSNKVTEKGKDVELRCDPISGHTALYWYRQSLGQGLEFLIYFQGNSAPDKSGLPSDRFSAERTGGSVSTLTIQRTQQEDSAVYLCASSLAAGQVYYGYTFGSGTRLTVV.